The sequence of this T cell receptor (beta chain) was determined in a study of T cell responses to AZD1222 COVID-19 vaccine. Profiled with immunoSEQ multiplex PCR; TCRdb holds only in-frame clones, not every one. The sample shows approximately 110,000 clones, 87% of them seen only once. There are 11 residues in the CDR3. Germline CDR1 and CDR2: MDHEN and SYDVKM. The germline V and J ends were trimmed by 2 bases and 5 bases, with 4 bases remaining between them. The chain couples TRBV28 to TRBJ2-7, with unresolved D. This clonotype was obtained from an adult in good health. This material consisted of peripheral blood, taken on day 0 of AZD1222 vaccination. CDR3 sequence (DNA): TGTGCCAGCAGTTTAATTGACGAGCAGTACTTC. Translating gives CASSLIDEQYF.